This T cell receptor (beta chain) was sequenced in a study of CD8+ T cells in alopecia areata. Overall study results and limits: Both scalp clonality and the expanded CD8+ clones among the top 100 showed a significant decrease with tofacitinib. Mice showed clearer TCR sharing than patients did, a gap that was possibly HLA-related.

Comments on this clone: Its antigen is not identified.

The sequencing template was cDNA reverse transcribed from extracted RNA. Measured with immunoSEQ multiplex PCR; TCRdb has only the in-frame clones, and not every one. The data hold some 190,000 clones, with 60% observed a single time. Stated treatment: oral pan-JAK inhibitor, 5-10 mg twice daily. The receptor comes from a human donor with alopecia areata. The sample here was CD4+ T cells sorted from blood, taken at week 24, from a patient treated with tofacitinib.

The CDR3 is CASSQELADTQYF. CDR3 bases: TGTGCCAGCAGCCAGGAACTAGCGGATACGCAGTATTTT. The rearrangement joins TRBV14 to TRBJ2-3; 7 nucleotides match TRBD2. CDR3 size: 13 residues. From germline, CDR1 is SGHDN and CDR2 FVKESK. V was clipped by 3 bases and J by 6 bases; unmatched bases: 3.